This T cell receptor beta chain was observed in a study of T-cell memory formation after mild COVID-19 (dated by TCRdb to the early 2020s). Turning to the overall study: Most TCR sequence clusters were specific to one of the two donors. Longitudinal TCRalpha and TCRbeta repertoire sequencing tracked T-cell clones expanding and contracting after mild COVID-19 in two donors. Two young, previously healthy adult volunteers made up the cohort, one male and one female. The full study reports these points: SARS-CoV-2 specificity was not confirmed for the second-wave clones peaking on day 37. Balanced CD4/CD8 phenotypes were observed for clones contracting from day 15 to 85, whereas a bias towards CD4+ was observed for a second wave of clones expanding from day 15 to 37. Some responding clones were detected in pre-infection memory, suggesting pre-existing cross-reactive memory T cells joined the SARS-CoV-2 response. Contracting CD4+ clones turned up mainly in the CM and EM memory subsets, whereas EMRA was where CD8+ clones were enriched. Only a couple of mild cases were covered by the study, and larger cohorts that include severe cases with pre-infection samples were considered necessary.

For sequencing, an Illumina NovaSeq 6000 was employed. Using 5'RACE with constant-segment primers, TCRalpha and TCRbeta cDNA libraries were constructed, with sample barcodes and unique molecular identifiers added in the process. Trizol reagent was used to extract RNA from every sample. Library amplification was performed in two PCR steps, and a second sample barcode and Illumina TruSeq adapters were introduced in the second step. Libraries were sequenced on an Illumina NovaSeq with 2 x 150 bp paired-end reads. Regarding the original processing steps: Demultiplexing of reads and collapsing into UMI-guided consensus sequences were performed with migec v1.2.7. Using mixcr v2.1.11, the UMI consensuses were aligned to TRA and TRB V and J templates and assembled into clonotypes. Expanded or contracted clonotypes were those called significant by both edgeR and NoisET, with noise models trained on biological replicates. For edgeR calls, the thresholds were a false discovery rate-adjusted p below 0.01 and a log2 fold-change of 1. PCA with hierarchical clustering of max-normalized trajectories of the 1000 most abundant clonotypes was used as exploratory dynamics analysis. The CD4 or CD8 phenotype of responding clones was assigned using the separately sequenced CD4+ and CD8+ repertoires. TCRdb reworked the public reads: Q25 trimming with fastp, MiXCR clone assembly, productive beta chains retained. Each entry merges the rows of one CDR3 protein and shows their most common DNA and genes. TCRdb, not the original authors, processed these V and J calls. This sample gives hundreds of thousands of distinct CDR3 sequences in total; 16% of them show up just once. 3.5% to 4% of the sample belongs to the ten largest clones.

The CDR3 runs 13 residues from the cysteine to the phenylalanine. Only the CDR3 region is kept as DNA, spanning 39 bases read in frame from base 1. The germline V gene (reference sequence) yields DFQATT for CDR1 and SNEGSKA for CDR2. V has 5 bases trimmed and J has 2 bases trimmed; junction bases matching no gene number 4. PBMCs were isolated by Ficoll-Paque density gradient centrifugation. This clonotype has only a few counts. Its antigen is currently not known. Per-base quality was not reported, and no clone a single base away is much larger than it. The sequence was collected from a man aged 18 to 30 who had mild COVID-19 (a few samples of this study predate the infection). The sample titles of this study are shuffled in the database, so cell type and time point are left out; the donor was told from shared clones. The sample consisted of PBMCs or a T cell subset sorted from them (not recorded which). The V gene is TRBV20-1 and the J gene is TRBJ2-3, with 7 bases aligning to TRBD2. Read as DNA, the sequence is TGCAGTGCTTTAAGCGGGGTCACAGATACGCAGTATTTT. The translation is CSALSGVTDTQYF.